This T cell receptor beta chain originates from a study of vaccination and CD4 T cells after COVID-19. Study-wide background: Cultures designated as controls were supplied with a CEFX pool, an HIV-1 Nef pool, or no peptide. General study results and limits: Counts of SARS-CoV-2-reactive clonotypes had a median that went from roughly 21 to 40, a nonsignificant change.

Stated treatment: approximately nine-day PBMC culture with coronavirus spike peptide pools or control peptides (ViraFEST assay). For ViraFEST, peptide pools expanded antigen-specific T cells, after which the TCRs were sequenced. This clonotype was found a few times. The antigen remains unidentified. With the Oncomine TCR Beta short-read assay, DNA from cultured CD4+ T cells was sequenced. Genomic DNA was drawn out of CD4+ T cells grown in culture. TCRdb analysed the PCR reads with MiXCR anew, one entry per CDR3 protein. Here the sample spans roughly 16,000 distinct CDR3 sequences, about two fifths being singletons. The CDR3 has 13 amino acids. The V gene's germline CDR1 is ENHRY and CDR2 SYGVKD. V was shortened by 4 bases and J by 4 bases, with 8 bases between the two germline ends.

This TCR derives from a human donor who had recovered from COVID-19. The sample here was CD4+ T cells from blood, cultured in vitro, taken after SARS-CoV-2 vaccination. This rearrangement joins TRBV10-3 to TRBJ1-5, with no clear D. CDR3 nucleotides: TGTGCCATCAGTGGTACGGGGAATCAGCCCCAGCATTTT. Protein sequence: CAISGTGNQPQHF.